The 3 T cell receptor beta chains below come from one sample, sequenced in a study of radiotherapy plus CTLA-4 blockade in lung cancer. Profiled with immunoSEQ multiplex PCR; TCRdb holds only in-frame clones, not every one. This table has 84,000 or so clones, about 85% appearing once. This material consisted of peripheral blood, taken from a patient treated with radiotherapy plus ipilimumab. These TCRs come from a human donor with non-small cell lung cancer that progressed on radiotherapy plus ipilimumab.

This clone was counted once. J is TRBJ2-7 and V is TRBV4-2; TRBD1 aligns across 9 bases. The junction had 9 bases not matched to a gene; V was cut back by 3 bases and J by 3 bases. CDR1 and CDR2 from the germline V gene are LGHNA and YNFKEQ. This CDR3 is 16 amino acids long. The CDR3 sequence is CASSHPSTDRGYEQYF. The CDR3 DNA follows: TGTGCCAGCAGCCATCCATCCACGGACAGGGGCTACGAGCAGTACTTC.

V gene TRBV4-2 combines with J gene TRBJ2-7, with 8 nucleotides matching TRBD1. From germline, CDR1 is LGHNA and CDR2 YNFKEQ. CDR3 length: 16 amino acids. J lost 3 bases, V lost 0 bases, and 7 bases had no gene match. CDR3: CASSQEGTGAIYEQYF. CDR3 bases: TGTGCCAGCAGCCAAGAGGGGACAGGCGCCATCTACGAGCAGTACTTC.

The chain combines TRBV11-1 with TRBJ2-3; D uncertain. Trimming left V 0 bases short and J 4 bases short, with 2 bases between. CDR3 length equals 12 residues. Germline CDR1 and CDR2: SGHAT and FQDESV (reference sequence). The CDR3 sequence is CASSLAPDTQYF. CDR3 nucleotide sequence: TGTGCCAGCAGCTTAGCGCCAGATACGCAGTATTTT.